This TCR beta chain was identified in a study of cytotoxic CD8 clonotypes in ibrutinib-treated CLL. Details on this clone: Its target is not known.

Overall study findings and caveats: Clonality went higher at ibrutinib response and then dropped back toward baseline at progression. Researchers report that baseline clonality outpaced age-matched healthy donors and tracked circulating CD8+ T-cell counts.

Germline V lookup: CDR1 LNHDA, CDR2 SQIVND (reference sequence). The V segment lost 6 bases and the J segment 5 bases; nucleotides outside the gene matches: 7. The CDR3 is made up of 13 amino acids. The sequencing depth, 1 in 200,000 to 1 in 1 million T cells, was the target. Measured with immunoSEQ multiplex PCR; TCRdb has only the in-frame clones, and not every one. The sample lists about 29,000 clones, 76% occurring once. V usage is TRBV19 and J usage is TRBJ2-7; 7 nucleotides match TRBD1. The sample here was PBMCs, taken after 36 months of ibrutinib treatment. The source of this sequence is a human donor with chronic lymphocytic leukemia. CDR3 nucleotides: TGTGCCAGTAGGGGCCCTACAGGGGACGAGCAGTACTTC. This gives the protein CASRGPTGDEQYF.